Listed below are T cell receptor beta chains from one sample, sequenced in a study of blood T cell repertoires in COVID-19. TCRdb's copy holds only in-frame clones and misses some; the assay was immunoSEQ multiplex PCR. The sample lists around 210,000 clones, roughly 85% occurring once. Sequenced sample: peripheral blood. All receptors derive from a man between 45 and 60 years old with COVID-19, enrolled during active disease. The CDR3 runs from the conserved cysteine through the conserved F or W. A D gene is named only where the DNA matches it firmly. Some rows mark clone size as missing; the rest say once, few, many or name a class of expanded clone.

.	TRBV7-3	TRBJ2-7	few	CASSQVGSYEQYF	TGTGCCAGCAGCCAAGTCGGCTCCTACGAGCAGTACTTC
.	TRBV19	TRBJ1-3	.	CASSANQATSGNTIYF	TGTGCCAGTAGTGCGAACCAGGCTACCTCTGGAAACACCATATATTTT
.	TRBV19	TRBJ2-5	.	CASKKRGDQETQYF	TGTGCCAGTAAGAAAAGGGGCGATCAAGAGACCCAGTACTTC
.	TRBV5-1	TRBJ1-1	once	CASSLTTGVNTEAFF	TGCGCCAGCAGCCTAACGACAGGTGTGAACACTGAAGCTTTCTTT
TRBD1	TRBV20-1	TRBJ1-1	.	CSASIRGYVNTEAFF	TGCAGTGCTAGTATCAGGGGGTATGTGAACACTGAAGCTTTCTTT
TRBD1	TRBV27	TRBJ1-1	once	CASSPGTGGHTEAFF	TGTGCCAGCAGTCCCGGGACAGGGGGCCACACTGAAGCTTTCTTT
TRBD2	TRBV29-1	TRBJ2-7	.	CSVVGGLAGVEQYF	TGCAGCGTTGTTGGGGGACTAGCGGGGGTAGAGCAGTACTTC
.	TRBV5-1	TRBJ1-3	.	CASSLGAGSSGNTIYF	TGCGCCAGCAGCTTGGGGGCAGGCTCCTCTGGAAACACCATATATTTT
.	TRBV3-1/TRBV3-2	TRBJ1-5	.	CATGDGGRDQPQHF	TGTGCCACCGGAGACGGGGGGAGGGATCAGCCCCAGCATTTT
.	TRBV13	TRBJ1-6	.	CASSLPQLNSPLHF	TGTGCCAGCAGCTTACCACAGCTTAATTCACCCCTCCACTTT
.	TRBV3-1/TRBV3-2	TRBJ1-3	.	CASSQEVVSGNTIYF	TGTGCCAGCAGCCAAGAGGTAGTTTCTGGAAACACCATATATTTT
TRBD1	TRBV24-1	TRBJ1-5	.	CATSDPTGDNQPQHF	TGTGCCACCAGTGACCCGACAGGGGACAATCAGCCCCAGCATTTT
TRBD1	TRBV20-1	TRBJ2-7	.	CSASGDRGPYEQYF	TGCAGTGCTAGTGGAGACAGGGGGCCCTACGAGCAGTACTTC
.	TRBV5-1	TRBJ1-1	once	CASSLVDTEAFF	TGCGCCAGCAGCTTGGTAGACACTGAAGCTTTCTTT
TRBD1	TRBV3-1/TRBV3-2	TRBJ1-2	.	CASSQLGQEGGYTF	TGTGCCAGCAGCCAACTAGGACAGGAGGGGGGCTACACCTTC
TRBD1	TRBV6-5	TRBJ2-7	.	CASSYSGQRIYEQYF	TGTGCCAGCAGTTACTCGGGACAGAGAATCTACGAGCAGTACTTC
TRBD2	TRBV6-5	TRBJ2-5	once	CASSDARGVTQYF	TGTGCCAGCAGCGACGCTCGGGGGGTGACCCAGTACTTC
TRBD1	TRBV18	TRBJ1-2	.	CASSPPTGSMVGGYTF	TGTGCCAGCTCACCACCGACAGGGTCGATGGTTGGTGGCTACACCTTC
TRBD1	TRBV28	TRBJ2-7	.	CASSLIPGQRLSYEQYF	TGTGCCAGCAGTTTAATCCCGGGACAGCGGCTATCCTACGAGCAGTACTTC
.	TRBV5-1	TRBJ2-2	.	CASSLVGPGANTGELFF	TGCGCCAGCAGCTTGGTGGGACCAGGGGCAAACACCGGGGAGCTGTTTTTT
.	TRBV2	TRBJ2-2	.	CASSEYGWVRTNTGELFF	TGTGCCAGCAGTGAATATGGCTGGGTCAGGACAAACACCGGGGAGCTGTTTTTT
.	TRBV30	TRBJ1-4	once	CAWSVSRRDEKLFF	TGTGCCTGGAGTGTATCCCGGCGGGATGAAAAACTGTTTTTT
TRBD1	TRBV3-1/TRBV3-2	TRBJ1-5	.	CASSQGQGRNQPQHF	TGTGCCAGCAGCCAGGGACAGGGGAGAAATCAGCCCCAGCATTTT
TRBD1	TRBV9	TRBJ1-4	few	CASSVGPGQGRNEKLFF	TGTGCCAGCAGCGTGGGCCCGGGACAGGGTCGGAATGAAAAACTGTTTTTT
.	TRBV7-9	TRBJ1-1	.	CASSPRGEAFF	TGTGCCAGCAGCCCCCGGGGTGAAGCTTTCTTT
TRBD2	TRBV11-2	TRBJ2-2	.	CASSLGLAGGAGELFF	TGTGCCAGCAGCTTAGGACTAGCGGGGGGGGCCGGGGAGCTGTTTTTT
.	TRBV10-3	TRBJ1-2	.	CAISATVNRNGYTF	TGTGCCATCAGTGCGACAGTGAATAGGAATGGCTACACCTTC
TRBD2	TRBV6-2/TRBV6-3	TRBJ2-7	many	CASSPRGEFSYEQYF	TGTGCCAGCAGTCCCCGGGGGGAGTTCTCCTACGAGCAGTACTTC
TRBD1	TRBV2	TRBJ2-2	.	CASSEGDSDTGELFF	TGTGCCAGCAGTGAAGGGGACAGTGACACCGGGGAGCTGTTTTTT
TRBD2	TRBV7-9	TRBJ2-1	.	CASASGVDNEQFF	TGTGCCAGCGCTAGCGGGGTTGACAATGAGCAGTTCTTC
.	TRBV21-1	TRBJ2-1	.	CASSKGRDRVHNEQFF	TGTGCCAGCAGTAAAGGACGGGACAGGGTTCACAATGAGCAGTTCTTC
.	TRBV7-2	TRBJ2-5	.	CASSLGGDQETQYF	TGTGCCAGCAGCTTAGGGGGCGACCAAGAGACCCAGTACTTC
.	TRBV19	TRBJ2-7	.	CASSIGRSYEQYF	TGTGCCAGTAGTATAGGCCGGTCCTACGAGCAGTACTTC
.	TRBV15	TRBJ1-2	.	CATSRVPGVGGYTF	TGTGCCACCAGCAGAGTGCCCGGGGTTGGTGGCTACACCTTC
TRBD2	TRBV19	TRBJ2-3	.	CASSRDYTDTQYF	TGTGCCAGTAGTAGGGACTACACAGATACGCAGTATTTT
.	TRBV19	TRBJ1-5	few	CASSIAWRGQPQHF	TGTGCCAGTAGTATAGCGTGGAGGGGTCAGCCCCAGCATTTT
TRBD2	TRBV29-1	TRBJ2-7	.	CSASGGADEQYF	TGCAGCGCCAGCGGGGGGGCGGACGAGCAGTACTTC
TRBD1	TRBV6-2/TRBV6-3	TRBJ2-1	.	CASSYGQGGNEQFF	TGTGCCAGCAGTTACGGACAGGGTGGCAATGAGCAGTTCTTC
TRBD1	TRBV11-2	TRBJ1-4	once	CASSLGYFGTVYNEKLFF	TGTGCCAGCAGCTTAGGATATTTCGGGACAGTCTATAATGAAAAACTGTTTTTT
.	TRBV10-1	TRBJ2-1	.	CATTQKTGSSYNEQFF	TGCGCCACCACCCAAAAGACGGGAAGCTCCTACAATGAGCAGTTCTTC
.	TRBV7-9	TRBJ1-2	few	CASSILTNYGYTF	TGTGCCAGCAGCATTCTAACTAACTATGGCTACACCTTC
TRBD2	TRBV7-9	TRBJ2-5	.	CASSFWGGETQYF	TGTGCCAGCAGCTTTTGGGGGGGAGAGACCCAGTACTTC
TRBD1	TRBV4-1	TRBJ1-3	.	CASSQNNRGVGNTIYF	TGCGCCAGCAGCCAAAATAACAGGGGGGTCGGAAACACCATATATTTT
.	TRBV2	TRBJ2-7	.	CASGQEGSSYEQYF	TGTGCCAGCGGGCAGGAGGGTAGCTCCTACGAGCAGTACTTC
TRBD2	TRBV3-1/TRBV3-2	TRBJ2-1	once	CASSPPGLASNEQFF	TGTGCCAGCAGCCCCCCGGGACTAGCGTCCAATGAGCAGTTCTTC
TRBD1	TRBV19	TRBJ1-5	.	CASTEGRGSNQPQHF	TGTGCCAGTACCGAGGGCAGGGGGAGCAATCAGCCCCAGCATTTT
TRBD2	TRBV4-2	TRBJ2-5	few	CASSQPGLAVGTQYF	TGTGCCAGCAGCCAACCGGGACTAGCGGTCGGCACCCAGTACTTC